The T cell receptor (beta chain) under discussion was sequenced for a study of T cells in Graves' hyperthyroidism and ophthalmopathy. Template material for amplifying TCR beta CDR3 regions consisted of RNA transcripts. HTBI primers drove first-round RT-PCR of the TCR CDR3. Each CDR3 protein is one row after TCRdb ran MiXCR on the multiplex PCR reads. The table records about 690,000 distinct CDR3 sequences, around 16% of them present only once. The CDR3 runs 13 residues. The germline V and J ends were trimmed by 3 bases and 4 bases, with 12 bases remaining between them. CDR1 is DFQATT and CDR2 is SNEGSKA in the germline V gene (reference sequence).

This receptor was identified in a man over 45 with Graves' hyperthyroidism. The specimen was blood. This rearrangement joins TRBV20-1 to TRBJ2-5, with D hard to call. CDR3 region: CSARPLVSETQYF. The CDR3 nucleotides are TGCAGTGCTAGGCCCCTAGTCTCAGAGACCCAGTACTTC.